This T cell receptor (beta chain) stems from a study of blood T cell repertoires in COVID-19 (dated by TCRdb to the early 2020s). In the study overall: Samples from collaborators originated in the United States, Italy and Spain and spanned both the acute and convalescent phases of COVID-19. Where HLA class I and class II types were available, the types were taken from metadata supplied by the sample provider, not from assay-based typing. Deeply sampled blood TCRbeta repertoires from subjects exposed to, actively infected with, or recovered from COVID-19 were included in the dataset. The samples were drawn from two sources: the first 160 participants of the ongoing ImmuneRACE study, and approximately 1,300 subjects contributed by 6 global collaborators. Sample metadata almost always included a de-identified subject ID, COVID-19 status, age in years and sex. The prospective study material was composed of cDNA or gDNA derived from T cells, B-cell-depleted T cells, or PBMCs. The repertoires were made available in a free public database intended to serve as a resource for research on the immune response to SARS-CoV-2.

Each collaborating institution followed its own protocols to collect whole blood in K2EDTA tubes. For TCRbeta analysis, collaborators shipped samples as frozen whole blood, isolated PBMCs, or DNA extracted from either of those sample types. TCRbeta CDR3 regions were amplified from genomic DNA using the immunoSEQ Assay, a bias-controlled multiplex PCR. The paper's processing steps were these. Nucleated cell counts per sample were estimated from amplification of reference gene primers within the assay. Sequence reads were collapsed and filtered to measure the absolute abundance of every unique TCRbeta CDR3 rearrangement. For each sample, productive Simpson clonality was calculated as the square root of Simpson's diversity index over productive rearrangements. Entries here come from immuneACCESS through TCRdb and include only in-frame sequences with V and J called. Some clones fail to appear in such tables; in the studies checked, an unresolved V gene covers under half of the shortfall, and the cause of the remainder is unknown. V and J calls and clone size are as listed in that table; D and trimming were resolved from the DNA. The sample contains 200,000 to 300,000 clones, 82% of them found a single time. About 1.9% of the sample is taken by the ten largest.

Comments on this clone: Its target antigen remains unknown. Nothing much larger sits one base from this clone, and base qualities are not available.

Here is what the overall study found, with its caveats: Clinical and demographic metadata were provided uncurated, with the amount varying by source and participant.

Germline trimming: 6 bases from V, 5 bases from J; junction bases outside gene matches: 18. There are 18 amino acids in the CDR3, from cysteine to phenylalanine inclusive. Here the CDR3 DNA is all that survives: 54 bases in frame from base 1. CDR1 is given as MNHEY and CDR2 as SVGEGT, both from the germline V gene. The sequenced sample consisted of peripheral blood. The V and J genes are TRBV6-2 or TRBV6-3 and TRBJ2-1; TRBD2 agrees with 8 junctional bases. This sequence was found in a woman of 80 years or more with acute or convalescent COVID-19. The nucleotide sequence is TGTGCCAGCAGCGTAGTCCCCTCTTTTAGCGGGGTACACAATGAGCAGTTCTTC. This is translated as CASSVVPSFSGVHNEQFF.